The 18 T cell receptor beta chains below were found in one sample sequenced in a study of blood T cell repertoires in COVID-19. Clones were read by immunoSEQ multiplex PCR, and TCRdb kept only the in-frame ones, dropping some. The sample records about 70,000 clones, 80% to 90% being singletons. Sequenced sample: peripheral blood. These receptors came from a man in his forties or fifties with acute or convalescent COVID-19.

The chain uses TRBV24-1 and TRBJ1-3; D might be TRBD1 (5 bases). V was pared by 4 bases and J by 7 bases, with 13 bases between. The CDR3 length is 14 residues. CDR1 is KGHDR and CDR2 is SFDVKD in the germline V gene. CDR3 sequence reads: CATSDPGSLNTIYF. The CDR3 nucleotides are TGTGCCACCAGTGACCCAGGGTCGCTGAACACCATATATTTT.

Here the CDR3 reads CASSSTYNEQFF. CDR3 DNA: TGTGCCAGCAGCTCGACTTACAATGAGCAGTTCTTC. V usage is TRBV6-2 or TRBV6-3 and J usage is TRBJ2-1, with D hard to call. The CDR3 extends over 12 amino acids. Germline V gene data show CDR1 as MNHEY and CDR2 as SVGEGT. V lost 6 bases to trimming and J lost 4 bases, with 7 bases between them.

The chain joins TRBV7-9 to TRBJ1-5; the D gene is possibly TRBD1 (6 bases). V was cut by 4 bases and J by 3 bases, with 10 bases left in between. This CDR3 has 14 residues. Germline V gene lookup returns CDR1 SEHNR and CDR2 FQNEAQ (reference sequence). CDR3 sequence: CASSSDSNNQPQHF. The CDR3, as DNA: TGTGCCAGCAGCTCGGACAGCAACAATCAGCCCCAGCATTTT.

The chain recombines TRBV4-1 with TRBJ2-7; 12 bases are shared with TRBD2. The CDR3 totals 18 residues. The germline V gene has CDR1 MGHRA and CDR2 YSYEKL. With 1 base clipped from V and 5 bases from J, the junction kept 12 bases outside the gene matches. The CDR3 loop is CASSQALLTSGGVHEQYF. The CDR3 DNA sequence: TGCGCCAGCAGCCAAGCACTCTTGACTAGCGGGGGTGTCCACGAGCAGTACTTC.

The V call is TRBV30, the J call TRBJ2-1; D possibly corresponds to TRBD2 (6 bases). Germline lookup yields CDR1 GTSNPN and CDR2 SVGIG (reference sequence). The CDR3 contains 13 residues. Trimming shortened V by 6 bases and J by 4 bases, and 13 bases separated the two germline ends. The chain's CDR3 is CACGVGGYNEQFF. DNA for the CDR3: TGTGCCTGTGGGGTGGGGGGTTACAATGAGCAGTTCTTC.

The rearrangement joins TRBV7-2 to TRBJ1-2; TRBD1 matches 8 bases. Germline-derived CDR1 and CDR2 are SGHTA and FQGNSA. The CDR3 is 15 residues long. With V trimmed by 5 bases and J by 7 bases, 12 bases remained unmatched. The CDR3 DNA reads TGTGCCAGCAGCCCCCCAGGGGGCTTCTCAGGTGGCTACACCTTC. As protein: CASSPPGGFSGGYTF.

The chain combines TRBV27 with TRBJ1-1, with TRBD1 matching over 11 bases. V dropped 3 bases and J dropped 4; count of bases not matched to a gene: 7. CDR3 length: 16 residues. The germline V gene encodes CDR1 MNHEY and CDR2 SMNVEV (reference sequence). This CDR3 reads CASSFPGTGGGTEAFF. The CDR3 DNA reads as TGTGCCAGCAGTTTCCCCGGGACAGGGGGGGGCACTGAAGCTTTCTTT.

The chain uses TRBV2 and TRBJ1-4, with TRBD1 matching 7 bases. This CDR3 is 14 amino acids long. The germline V gene has CDR1 SNHLY and CDR2 FYNNEI. J was trimmed by 8 bases and V by 8 bases; bases with no gene match: 11. This CDR3 is CASHRGTALEKLFF. The CDR3 nucleotides are TGTGCCAGCCACCGGGGGACAGCCTTAGAAAAACTGTTTTTT.

The chain carries TRBV12-3 or TRBV12-4 and TRBJ1-1; D remains ambiguous. The length of the CDR3 is 11 residues. V lost 1 base to trimming and J lost 7 bases, with 4 bases between them. CDR3 protein: CASSLGVEAFF. Here the CDR3 DNA reads TGTGCCAGCAGTTTAGGCGTTGAAGCTTTCTTT.

This sequence joins TRBV6-5 and TRBJ1-1, with D maybe TRBD1 (6 bases). Germline values: CDR1 MNHEY, CDR2 SVGAGI. The length of the CDR3 is 15 residues. The V and J ends lost 2 bases and 0 bases respectively, with 10 bases between them. In DNA form, the CDR3 reads TGTGCCAGCAGTTACATGCCAGGGGTGAACACTGAAGCTTTCTTT. Translation gives CASSYMPGVNTEAFF.

The rearrangement links TRBV27 to TRBJ1-6, with 9 bases fitting TRBD1. The CDR3 is made up of 16 amino acids. The ends lost 4 bases at V and 7 bases at J; junction bases unmatched: 8. From germline, CDR1 is MNHEY and CDR2 SMNVEV (reference sequence). CDR3 protein: CASSSTGGESNSPLHF. In DNA, the CDR3 is TGTGCCAGCAGTTCTACAGGGGGCGAGTCCAATTCACCCCTCCACTTT.

In regard to this clone: At the DNA level, this CDR3 is encoded by other sequences in the same sample as well. V usage is TRBV18 and J usage is TRBJ2-5; D uncertain. V was shortened by 3 bases and J by 2 bases, with 7 bases between the two germline ends. The germline V gene encodes CDR1 KGHSH and CDR2 LQKENI. This CDR3 has 13 residues. The CDR3 region is CASSPGLQETQYF. Here the CDR3 DNA reads TGTGCCAGCTCACCCGGGTTACAAGAGACCCAGTACTTC.

The chain carries TRBV11-3 and TRBJ2-3; D is perhaps TRBD2 (6 bases). The CDR3 loop spans 19 amino acids. The ends were cut back, 8 bases at V and 3 bases at J, with 30 bases in the middle. Germline lookup yields CDR1 SGHNT and CDR2 YENEEA. The CDR3 DNA sequence: TGTGCCAGCGACGGGGCGGGCCGCATGGTTGGCGGGGTTACAGATACGCAGTATTTT. Its protein product is CASDGAGRMVGGVTDTQYF.

The rearrangement joins TRBV9 to TRBJ2-1; D uncertain. Looked up from germline, CDR1 is SGDLS and CDR2 is YYNGEE. V was clipped by 6 bases and J by 2 bases, with 12 bases between them. The CDR3 loop spans 14 amino acids. The CDR3 protein is CASTRAAAYNEQFF. The CDR3 DNA reads as TGTGCCAGCACCCGAGCCGCGGCCTACAATGAGCAGTTCTTC. The whole variable domain, remainder taken from reference TRBV9 and TRBJ2-1, is DSGVTQTPKHLITATGQRVTLRCSPRSGDLSVYWYQQSLDQGLQFLIQYYNGEERAKGNILERFSAQQFPDLHSELNLSSLELGDSALYFCASTRAAAYNEQFFGPGTRLTVL.

The chain links TRBV2 to TRBJ2-1, with TRBD2 identical over 13 bases. CDR3 length: 15 residues. In germline, CDR1 is SNHLY, CDR2 FYNNEI. Trimming at V came to 5 bases and at J to 6 bases, leaving 4 bases not matched to a gene. The CDR3 nucleotides are TGTGCCAGCAGTCTACTAGCGGGAGGGTTCAATGAGCAGTTCTTC. This gives the protein CASSLLAGGFNEQFF.

The J gene is TRBJ2-3, the V gene TRBV5-5, with TRBD2 identical over 9 bases. The CDR3 covers 14 residues. Germline CDR1 and CDR2: SGHKS and YYEKEE (reference sequence). The junction had 2 bases not matched to a gene; V was cut back by 0 bases and J by 6 bases. CDR3 residues: CASSLESGRDTQYF. For the CDR3, the DNA is TGTGCCAGCAGCTTGGAAAGCGGGAGGGATACGCAGTATTTT.

The chain has TRBV6-5 and TRBJ1-3; 9 bases are shared with TRBD1. The junction had 8 bases not matched to a gene; V was cut back by 4 bases and J by 7 bases. This CDR3 region has 15 residues. The V gene's germline CDR1 is MNHEY and CDR2 SVGAGI. The CDR3 loop is CASSSQTGGFNTIYF. The CDR3 DNA is TGTGCCAGCAGTTCCCAGACAGGGGGTTTCAACACCATATATTTT.

The chain couples TRBV30 to TRBJ1-3; no reliable D call. This CDR3 region has 15 residues. From germline, CDR1 is GTSNPN and CDR2 SVGIG (reference sequence). V was clipped by 1 base and J by 3 bases, with 13 bases between them. For the CDR3, the DNA is TGTGCCTGGAGTGCGCGGGGAGCCCTTGGAAACACCATATATTTT. Translated, it gives CAWSARGALGNTIYF.